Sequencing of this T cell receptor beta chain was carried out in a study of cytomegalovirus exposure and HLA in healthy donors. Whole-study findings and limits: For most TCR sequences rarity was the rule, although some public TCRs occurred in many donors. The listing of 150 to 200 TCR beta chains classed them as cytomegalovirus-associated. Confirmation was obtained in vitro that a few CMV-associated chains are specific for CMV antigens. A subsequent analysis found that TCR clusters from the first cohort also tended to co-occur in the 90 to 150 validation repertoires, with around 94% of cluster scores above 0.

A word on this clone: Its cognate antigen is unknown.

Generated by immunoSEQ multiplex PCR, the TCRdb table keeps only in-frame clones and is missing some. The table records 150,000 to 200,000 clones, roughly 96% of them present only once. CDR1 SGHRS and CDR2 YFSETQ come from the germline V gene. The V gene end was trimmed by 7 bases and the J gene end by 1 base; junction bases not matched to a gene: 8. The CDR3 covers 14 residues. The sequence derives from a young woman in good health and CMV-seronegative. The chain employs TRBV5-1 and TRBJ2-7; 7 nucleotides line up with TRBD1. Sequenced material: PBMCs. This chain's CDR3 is CASRDSLTSYEQYF. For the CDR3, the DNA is TGCGCCAGCCGGGACAGCCTAACTTCCTACGAGCAGTACTTC.